This T cell receptor beta chain was obtained from a study of shared clonotypes between healthy human individuals. Here immunoSEQ multiplex PCR was the method, and the copy in TCRdb shows in-frame clones only, minus some. The sample has millions of clones, roughly 94% seen once; the top ten hold roughly 0.13%. The V and J ends lost 5 bases and 4 bases respectively, with 11 bases between them. This CDR3 has 13 amino acids. In germline, CDR1 is SNHLY, CDR2 FYNNEI. The sample comprised naive CD4+ T cells sorted from blood. Stated subset: CD45RA+ positively selected. This chain joins TRBV2 and TRBJ2-5, with D tentatively TRBD1 (5 bases). The sequence derives from a man aged 18 to 29 in good health. CDR3 bases: TGTGCCAGCAGTTCACATAGGGGAGAGACCCAGTACTTC. This translates into CASSSHRGETQYF. The whole variable domain, remainder taken from reference TRBV2 and TRBJ2-5, is EPEVTQTPSHQVTQMGQEVILRCVPISNHLYFYWYRQILGQKVEFLVSFYNNEISEKSEIFDDQFSVERPDGSNFTLKIRSTKLEDSAMYFCASSSHRGETQYFGPGTRLLVL.